The table lists the clone carrying this T cell receptor beta chain with a few counts. The antigen is unknown. TCRdb re-called the 5' RACE reads with MiXCR, one entry per CDR3 protein. Of some 660,000 distinct CDR3 sequences listed, approximately 9% were seen once; the top ten hold 0.8% to 1%. The sample originates from a study of identical twins. The study, taken as a whole, reports: Fewer insertions marked abundant cord blood beta clonotypes; young adult naive trended weakly, memory not at all. Models predicted less out-of-frame TCR alpha sharing in monozygotic twins than was found. Low generation probability was overrepresented in out-of-frame alpha sequences shared by twins.

This CDR3 comprises 18 residues. Germline lookup yields CDR1 MNHEY and CDR2 SMNVEV (reference sequence). The V gene end was trimmed by 5 bases and the J gene end by 5 bases; junction bases not matched to a gene: 12. Another study also made use of these data, one on yellow fever vaccine responses in identical twins.

The sequenced sample consisted of PBMCs. This TCR derives from a woman aged 18-29 years in good health. This chain joins TRBV27 and TRBJ2-2, with 12 positions matching TRBD2. The CDR3 is CASSPLRLAGVKTGELFF. CDR3 nucleotides: TGTGCCAGCAGTCCTCTGCGACTAGCGGGGGTAAAAACCGGGGAGCTGTTTTTT.